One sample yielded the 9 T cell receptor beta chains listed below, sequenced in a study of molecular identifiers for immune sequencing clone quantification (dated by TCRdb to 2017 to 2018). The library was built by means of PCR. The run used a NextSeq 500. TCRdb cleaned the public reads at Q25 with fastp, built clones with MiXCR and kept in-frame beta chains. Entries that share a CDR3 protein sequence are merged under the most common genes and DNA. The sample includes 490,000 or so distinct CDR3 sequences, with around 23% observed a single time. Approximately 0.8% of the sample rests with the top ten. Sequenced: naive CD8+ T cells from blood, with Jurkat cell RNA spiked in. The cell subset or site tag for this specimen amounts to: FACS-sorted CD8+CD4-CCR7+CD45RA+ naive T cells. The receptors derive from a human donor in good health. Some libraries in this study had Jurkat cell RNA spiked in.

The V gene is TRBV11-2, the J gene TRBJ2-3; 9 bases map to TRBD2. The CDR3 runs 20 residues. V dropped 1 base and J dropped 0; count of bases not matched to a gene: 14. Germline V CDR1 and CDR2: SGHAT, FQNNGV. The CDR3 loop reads CASSLVPILAGDPSTDTQYF. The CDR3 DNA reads TGTGCCAGCAGCTTAGTGCCGATCTTAGCGGGAGACCCTAGCACAGATACGCAGTATTTT.

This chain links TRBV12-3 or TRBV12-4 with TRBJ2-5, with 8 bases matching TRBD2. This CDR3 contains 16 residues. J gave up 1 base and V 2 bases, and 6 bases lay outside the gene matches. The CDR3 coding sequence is TGTGCCAGCAGTTTATTCTATCGGGGGGGCCAAGAGACCCAGTACTTC. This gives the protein CASSLFYRGGQETQYF.

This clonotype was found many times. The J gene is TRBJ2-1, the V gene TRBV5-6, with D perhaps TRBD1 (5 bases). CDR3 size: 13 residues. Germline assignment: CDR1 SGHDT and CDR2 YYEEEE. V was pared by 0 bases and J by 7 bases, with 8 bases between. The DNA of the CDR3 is TGTGCCAGCAGCTTGGGGGGCTGGAATGAGCAGTTCTTC. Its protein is CASSLGGWNEQFF.

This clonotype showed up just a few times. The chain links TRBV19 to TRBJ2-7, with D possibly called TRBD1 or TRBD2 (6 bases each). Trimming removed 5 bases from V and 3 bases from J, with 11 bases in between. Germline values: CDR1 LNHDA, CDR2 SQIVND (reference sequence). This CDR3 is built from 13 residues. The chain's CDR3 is CASSGGTNYEQYF. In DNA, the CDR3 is TGTGCCAGTAGTGGCGGGACAAACTACGAGCAGTACTTC.

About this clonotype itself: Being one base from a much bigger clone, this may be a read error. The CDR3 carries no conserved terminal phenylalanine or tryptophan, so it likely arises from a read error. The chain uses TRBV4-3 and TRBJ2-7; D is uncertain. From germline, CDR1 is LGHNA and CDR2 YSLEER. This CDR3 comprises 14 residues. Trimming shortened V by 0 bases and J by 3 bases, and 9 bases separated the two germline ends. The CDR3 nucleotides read TGCGCCAGCAGCCAAGACCGGACCCACTACGAGCAGTACCTC. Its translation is CASSQDRTHYEQYL.

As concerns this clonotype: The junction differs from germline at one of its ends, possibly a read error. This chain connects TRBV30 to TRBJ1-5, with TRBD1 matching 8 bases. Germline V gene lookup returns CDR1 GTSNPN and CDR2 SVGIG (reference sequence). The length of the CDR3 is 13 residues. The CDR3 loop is CAWSDTGGRPRHF. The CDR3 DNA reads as TGTGCCTGGAGCGATACAGGGGGTAGACCCCGGCATTTT.

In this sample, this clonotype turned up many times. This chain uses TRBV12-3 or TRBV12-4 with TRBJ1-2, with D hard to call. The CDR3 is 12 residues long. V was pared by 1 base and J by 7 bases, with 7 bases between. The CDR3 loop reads CASSLGGGGYTF. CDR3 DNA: TGTGCCAGCAGTTTAGGAGGTGGTGGCTACACCTTC.

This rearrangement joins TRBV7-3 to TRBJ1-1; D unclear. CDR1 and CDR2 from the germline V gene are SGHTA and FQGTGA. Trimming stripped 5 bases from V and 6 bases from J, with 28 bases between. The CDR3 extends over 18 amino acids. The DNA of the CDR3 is TGTGCCAGCAGCCCAGACTCTTTCGTGGGTCGCTCAGATGCTGAAGCTTTCTTT. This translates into CASSPDSFVGRSDAEAFF.

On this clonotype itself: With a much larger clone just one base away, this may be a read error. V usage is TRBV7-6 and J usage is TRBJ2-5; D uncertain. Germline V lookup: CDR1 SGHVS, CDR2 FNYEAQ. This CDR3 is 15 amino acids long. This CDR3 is CTSSLFVSRLETQYF. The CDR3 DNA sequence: TGTACCAGCAGCTTATTTGTTAGCCGTTTAGAGACCCAGTACTTC.